This T cell receptor beta chain is drawn from a study of cytomegalovirus exposure and HLA in healthy donors (TCRdb year 2017). Regarding the study in general: An earlier analysis of some 500 of the donors reported more than 250 Gb of sequence data and some 120 million unique TCR beta sequences from about 179 million T cells. About 320 gigabases of sequencing data and approximately 85 million unique TCR sequences were included in an early release covering 500 to 750 HLA-typed donors. Of the approximately 400 genotyped donors, 65% to 90% were placed in the genetic ancestry cluster associated with self-reported Caucasian donors. The study aimed to test whether signatures of past pathogen exposure could be identified by cataloging public T cell receptors. The study profiled the T cell repertoires of 550 to 700 subjects by immunosequencing and related them to cytomegalovirus serostatus. Besides the first cohort of 550 to 750 subjects, a separate validation cohort made up of some 110 different subjects was used. The study combined high-throughput TCR immunosequencing, statistical association of individual TCRs with disease status, and machine learning to predict cytomegalovirus infection status. A later analysis re-analyzed previously published TCR beta repertoires from hundreds of donors and added high-resolution HLA genotyping to study TCR occurrence patterns. Rather than drawing on any new phenotypic data, the later analysis identified candidate immune exposures from TCR beta sequences and the way those sequences occurred across donors. In an earlier analysis of 500 to 650 of the donors, high-throughput TCR beta sequencing was used to judge whether each TCR beta V gene segment behaved as functional or pseudogenic. Donor age, sex, ethnicity and CMV serostatus were compiled alongside the repertoire data. A later genetic analysis used genome-wide SNP genotypes for about three fifths of the roughly 700 donors, treating that subset as a discovery cohort. All discovery cohort repertoires had been generated on a single sequencing platform. Both class I and class II loci were covered by HLA typing, at four-digit resolution. Typing coverage differed by locus: A, B, C, DRB1 and DQB1 were typed in roughly 620-630 donors, DQA1 in about 560, DPA1 in 600 to 610, and DPB1 in 472. A handful of DR-DQ haplotypes were handled as single units for association and clustering because linkage in the cohort was strong. Among about 400 genotyped donors of the cohort, an average of roughly 230,000 unique TCR beta nucleotide sequences was sequenced per donor, of which 15% to 20% were non-productive.

For this clone: What this receptor recognizes is not known. No much larger clonotype is one base removed from it; base qualities were not supplied.

CDR1 and CDR2, looked up from the germline V gene, are SGHTA and FQGTGA. V is pared back by 2 bases and J by 2 bases, with 5 bases lying between the germline termini. The CDR3, from cysteine to phenylalanine, totals 13 residues. Just CDR3 DNA is preserved here, 39 bases in frame from base 1. The full study reports these points: Linkage disequilibrium might explain the correlated functional status among segregating V segments, but an unknown experimental factor could not be excluded. The cohort was sequenced for TCR beta chains only, and without alpha or paired-chain data the features that could be detected were limited. A group of highly shared sequence variants was considered likely to be a technical artifact of the sequencing pipeline. In a later genetic analysis, fewer N-insertions in productive TCRs were reported among donors in an Asian-associated ancestry cluster than the approximately 670-donor mean. Compared with equally common non-associated chains, HLA-associated TCR beta chains in a later analysis were more clonally expanded and had lower generation probabilities. In vitro tests confirmed that three of the cytomegalovirus-associated TCR beta chains recognize cytomegalovirus antigens. Several of the top co-occurrence clusters appeared to be linked to parvovirus B19, influenza, CMV and Epstein-Barr virus, according to a later analysis. According to a later analysis, TCR association rates differed among HLA loci, with DRB1 alleles showing the most associated TCRs and HLA-C alleles showing the fewest. CMV serostatus was the only immune exposure information available for the cohort. Some IMGT-functional V segments, including TRBV6-2 and TRBV6-3, could not be distinguished by the 87-base-pair reads and were therefore excluded. It was suggested by the authors that the approach could potentially be generalized to other disease states and immunological phenotypes. Most TCR sequences were seen in very few donors, while some public TCRs were found in many individuals. According to a later analysis, most CMV-associated TCR beta chains appeared to be HLA-restricted, and the HLA associations seemed to be driven largely by CMV exposure. Because some donors lacked HLA typing at each locus, the association tests relied only on the typed subset. The classifier was reported to diagnose cytomegalovirus status with high specificity and sensitivity in both the original cohort and the validation cohort. Broadly in line with IMGT annotations, most TCR beta V segments showed up in productive rearrangements about 87% or about 30% of the time in an earlier analysis of several hundred of the donors. The study listed 164 TCR beta chains as associated with cytomegalovirus. Presence/absence analyses assumed roughly uniform sequencing depth across donors, an assumption that may not hold. A further reported finding was that TCR beta sequences accurately predicted the HLA-A and HLA-B alleles for most subjects in the first cohort. In a later analysis, more than 15,000 TCR beta sequences were associated with specific HLA alleles at a false discovery rate of 0.05. An association between a missense DCLRE1C variant and V-gene and J-gene trimming of TCR beta chains was found in a later genetic analysis and replicated in an independent cohort. Assigning TCR associations to individual alleles was difficult when HLA alleles, especially DR and DQ, strongly co-occurred. The earlier analysis of some 560 of the donors excluded over 15 rarely observed V segments, including chromosome 9 orphons, because counts were too low.

Libraries were built with the immunoSEQ multiplex PCR assay. A mixture of 60 forward primers for TCR Vbeta segments and 13 reverse primers for TCR Jbeta segments was used in the multiplex PCR. Amplification of the CDR3 region of rearranged TCR beta genes was performed with a multiplex PCR assay on genomic DNA. On the Illumina HiSeq System, the amplified TCR beta libraries were sequenced as 87-base-pair reads. The published analysis was carried out like this. Across the 600 to 700 repertoires, a later analysis counted 60 million to 90 million unique TCR beta chains, approximately 12 million of which were shared by at least two donors. To remove PCR and sequencing errors, raw reads were error-corrected and collapsed into unique sequences using a nearest-neighbor algorithm that merged closely related sequences. V, D and J gene segments were assigned by aligning CDR3 sequences to IMGT reference sequences. For a sequence to be retained, a match of at least six nucleotides to both a V gene segment and a J gene segment was required. A rearrangement counted as productive if the CDR3 had no stop codons and remained in frame with V and J, and every other rearrangement counted as non-productive. Following IMGT convention, CDR3 was defined as the stretch from the second conserved V-encoded cysteine to the conserved J-encoded phenylalanine. The earlier analysis of about 500 of the donors excluded sequences that lacked an unambiguous match to a single V gene segment. An earlier analysis of a few hundred of the donors called V segments functional above 56.7% productive rearrangements and segregating when the between-donor standard deviation exceeded 5%. A statistical classification framework was built for diagnosing cytomegalovirus status from the catalog of TCR beta chain sequences. In a later analysis, V and J genes were assigned by comparing TCR nucleotide sequences against IMGT/GENE-DB human TR gene sequences. In a later analysis, CDR3 sequences and most-parsimonious VDJ recombination scenarios were assigned using the TCRdist pipeline. In a later analysis, each TCR beta chain was defined by its CDR3 amino acid sequence together with its V-gene family, and reads lacking a unique V-gene family were excluded. In a later analysis, 500 to 650 highly shared, low-generation-probability nucleotide sequences were removed to address suspected cross-contamination and a sequencing artifact. For each public chain, a later analysis derived a clonal expansion index from normalized ranks of inferred template counts within each repertoire. In a later analysis, generation probabilities were computed using a VDJ recombination model fitted to out-of-frame rearrangements, and the results were checked against IGoR. A later analysis scored TCR-TCR, TCR-HLA and TCR-CMV co-occurrence with hypergeometric tests, applying a repertoire-size bias correction to TCR pairs. False discovery rates were estimated in a later analysis by permuting HLA or CMV assignments 20 times. In a later analysis, co-occurring TCRs were grouped with DBSCAN, and TCRdist sequence similarity was added when clustering was performed within HLA-allele-positive subsets. For co-occurrence clustering, repertoires with fewer than 30,000 or more than 120,000 public chains were excluded, along with a handful of repertoires with anomalous nucleotide sharing. TCRdb mirrors the immuneACCESS table, restricted to in-frame sequences. Some clones are absent from its copies; in checked studies, under half trace to an unresolved V gene, and the reason for the others is unknown. The V and J calls and clone size come from that table; D and trimming were worked out from the DNA. The table for this sample lists about 180,000 clones; roughly 85% of them were counted only once. 0.69% of the sample is in the top ten clones.

The cohort comprised some 680 healthy bone marrow donors. All cohort members were sampled while nominally healthy, although unrecorded immune exposures were likely present. The donor was CMV seronegative and belonged to the group of 352 seronegative cohort members. Every donor gave a peripheral blood sample, and the peripheral blood mononuclear cells from that sample were used for TCR beta sequencing. The Qiagen DNeasy Blood Extraction Kit was used to extract genomic DNA from the blood cell samples. Sequenced: PBMCs. The V and J genes are TRBV7-3 and TRBJ2-3, with an unclear D gene assignment. The TCR originated in a woman in her 40s in good health and CMV-seronegative. CDR3 loop: CASSLYYTDTQYF. The DNA sequence follows: TGTGCCAGCAGCTTATACTACACAGATACGCAGTATTTT.